Here is one TCR beta chain with its context. Its target is not known. The sample comes from a study of cytomegalovirus exposure and HLA in healthy donors. For the study at large: From HLA-typed donors, an early data release held some 80 million unique TCRs. Most genotyped donors, 81% of about 400, had Caucasian-associated genetic ancestry.

It was with 60 Vbeta and 13 Jbeta primers that the PCR ran. The data were produced by immunoSEQ multiplex PCR, yet TCRdb's version contains in-frame clones alone and is incomplete. The repertoire consists of 200,000 to 250,000 clones, with roughly 80% occurring once and the leading ten covering around 3%. Germline values: CDR1 MGHRA, CDR2 YSYEKL. This CDR3 spans 14 amino acids. V was pared by 4 bases and J by 4 bases, with 13 bases between. Whole-study results and caveats: Later analysis identified several of the most significant clusters that appeared linked to common viral pathogens.

The chain links TRBV4-1 to TRBJ1-1; D gene ambiguous. This receptor was identified in a man younger than 45 in good health and CMV-seronegative. Source material: PBMCs. CDR3 protein: CASSREDKTTEAFF. CDR3 sequence (DNA): TGCGCCAGCAGCCGAGAAGACAAAACCACTGAAGCTTTCTTT.